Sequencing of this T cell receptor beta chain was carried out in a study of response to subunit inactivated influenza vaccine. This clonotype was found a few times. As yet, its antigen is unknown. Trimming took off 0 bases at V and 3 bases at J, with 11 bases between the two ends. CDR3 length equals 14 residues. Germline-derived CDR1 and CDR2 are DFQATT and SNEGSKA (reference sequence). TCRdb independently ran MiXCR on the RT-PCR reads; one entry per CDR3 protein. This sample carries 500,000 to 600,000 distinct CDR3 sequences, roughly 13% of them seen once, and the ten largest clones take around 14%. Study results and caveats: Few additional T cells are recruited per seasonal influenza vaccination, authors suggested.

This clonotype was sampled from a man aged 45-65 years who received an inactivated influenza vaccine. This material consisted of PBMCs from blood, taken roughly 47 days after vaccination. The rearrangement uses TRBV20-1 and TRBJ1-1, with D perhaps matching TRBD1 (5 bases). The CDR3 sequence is CSARDPRGDTEAFF. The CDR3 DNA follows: TGCAGTGCTAGAGATCCGAGAGGGGACACTGAAGCTTTCTTT.